This TCR beta chain came from a study of blood T cell repertoires in COVID-19. TCRdb's copy holds only in-frame clones and misses some; the assay was immunoSEQ multiplex PCR. The repertoire holds about 330,000 clones, about 92% seen once, with about 18% in the top ten. The junction had 13 bases not matched to a gene; V was cut back by 5 bases and J by 1 base. The CDR3 totals 17 residues. Germline lookup yields CDR1 SGHTS and CDR2 YDEGEE. This clone has only one observation. This receptor was obtained from a woman in her 30s who had recovered from COVID-19. The source material was PBMCs or T cells enriched from blood (not recorded which). The V call is TRBV5-8, the J call TRBJ1-1, with 8 positions matching TRBD1. CDR3 protein: CASRKWTGKAPNTEAFF. CDR3 DNA: TGTGCCAGCAGAAAGTGGACAGGGAAAGCTCCGAACACTGAAGCTTTCTTT.